The sequence of this T cell receptor beta chain was determined in a study of control samples from healthy donors and cancer patients. Sequenced by immunoSEQ multiplex PCR; TCRdb stores in-frame clones only, minus some. The sample contains 390,000 or so clones, over 75% of which appear only once. The V end was cut by 1 base, the J end by 8 bases, with 27 bases between. Germline CDR1 is LGHNA and CDR2 is YNFKEQ. This CDR3 comprises 19 residues. This clone is a singleton in its sample. The receptor's source is a man aged 35 to 55 with head and neck cancer. The sequenced sample was PBMCs. The rearrangement joins TRBV4-2 to TRBJ2-1, with D possibly being TRBD2 (6 bases). CDR3 DNA: TGTGCCAGCAGCCAAGTTCACCCTCTACGGGAGCTCCTGGTCGATGAGCAGTTCTTC. Residues: CASSQVHPLRELLVDEQFF.